The 5 T cell receptor beta chains given below trace back to one sample, sequenced in a study of identical twins. MiXCR was run by TCRdb on the 5' RACE reads, yielding one entry per CDR3 protein. The repertoire includes about 900,000 distinct CDR3 sequences, about 12% of them detected once, and under 2% sits in the top ten. These same records also appear under a second study, on yellow fever vaccine responses in identical twins.

What was sequenced was PBMCs. Receptors originate from a woman aged 18 to 35 in good health.

Ten or more counts support this clonotype. The J gene is TRBJ2-3, the V gene TRBV7-9; D unclear. Per germline, CDR1 SEHNR and CDR2 FQNEAQ (reference sequence). The length of the CDR3 is 11 residues. V dropped 1 base and J dropped 10 bases, with 6 bases sitting between them. CDR3 sequence reads: CASSLGRAQYF. The CDR3 bases are TGTGCCAGCAGCTTAGGACGTGCGCAGTATTTT.

This clonotype was observed many times. This chain uses TRBV5-1 with TRBJ2-1; D might be TRBD2 (7 bases). This CDR3 is 15 amino acids long. The germline V and J ends were trimmed by 4 bases and 2 bases, with 13 bases remaining between them. Germline loops: CDR1 SGHRS, CDR2 YFSETQ. The CDR3 DNA is TGCGCCAGCAGCCCGGGGGGCCATACCTACAATGAGCAGTTCTTC. Its protein is CASSPGGHTYNEQFF.

This clonotype came up many times. This sequence joins TRBV10-3 and TRBJ1-4, with a tentative D call TRBD1 (5 bases). Trimming cost V 6 bases and J 8 bases, with 16 bases left between them. Germline V gives CDR1 ENHRY, CDR2 SYGVKD. The CDR3 is made up of 14 amino acids. The CDR3 reads CAISLDKGGEKLFF. The DNA for the CDR3 is TGTGCCATCAGCTTGGACAAGGGAGGGGAAAAACTGTTTTTT.

The chain employs TRBV9 and TRBJ2-3, with TRBD1 identical over 9 bases. Germline V CDR1 and CDR2: SGDLS, YYNGEE. The CDR3 is 16 residues long. Germline trimming cut 3 bases from V and 2 bases from J; bases unmatched to any gene: 7. The CDR3 reads CASSAGQGLPTDTQYF. The CDR3 nucleotides read TGTGCCAGCAGCGCGGGACAGGGCCTCCCCACAGATACGCAGTATTTT.

The CDR3 DNA follows: TGTGCCAGCAGGGAGGGAAGCTCCTACGAGCAGTACGTC. This sequence encodes CASREGSSYEQYV. This sequence joins TRBV6-1 and TRBJ2-7; weak D call: TRBD2 (6 bases). The length of the CDR3 is 13 residues. Germline V gene lookup returns CDR1 MNHNS and CDR2 SASEGT. The germline V and J ends were trimmed by 6 bases and 0 bases, with 9 bases remaining between them.